This T cell receptor (beta chain) was recorded in a study of metastatic and nonmetastatic thyroid tumors. TCRdb reprocessed the PCR reads using MiXCR. Of some 20,000 clones listed, 21% are singletons. The CDR3 has 15 amino acids. Between the trimmed V and J ends, which lost 2 bases and 0 bases, there was a span of 11 bases. Germline V lookup: CDR1 MNHEY, CDR2 SMNVEV (reference sequence). All patients reached thyroid surgery having received no treatment beforehand. There are a few counts of this clone. Its antigen is undetermined. Study observations and caveats: According to reports, the diversity of TCR beta was significantly higher in malignant thyroid tumors than in benign nodules, and this held in both blood and tumor samples.

The TCR comes from a female donor with papillary thyroid cancer or a benign thyroid nodule (not recorded which). Some clones in this sample may be carry-over from other donors' samples. The sequenced sample was tumor tissue. The chain employs TRBV27 and TRBJ2-7; possible D gene TRBD2, 5 bases. The CDR3 protein is CASSLTGLASYEQYF. The CDR3 nucleotides read TGTGCCAGCAGTTTAACTGGACTGGCCTCCTACGAGCAGTACTTC.